The present T cell receptor (beta chain) was sequenced within a study of regulatory T cells in long-lasting Graves disease. This clonotype has a handful of counts. Its antigen is currently unknown. One end of the junction varies from germline; a read error may be responsible. Germline CDR1 is SGHAT and CDR2 is FQDESV (reference sequence). The CDR3 extends over 16 amino acids. Time point noted: newly diagnosed GD, antithyroid drugs for less than 3 months. PBMC-derived RNA was used for the TCR library. Investigators prepared the TCR beta libraries by applying iRepertoire HTBI primers and Arm-PCR of CDR3 regions. TCRdb passed the multiplex PCR reads through MiXCR, listing each CDR3 protein once. The sample lists about 420,000 distinct CDR3 sequences, roughly 17% occurring once. Study findings and constraints: TRBV28, TRBJ1-2 and TRBJ2-5 emerged as the favored segments in persistent disease. Accuracy could have been hurt by small sample size. Patients with persistent Graves' had lower TCR diversity than newly diagnosed patients.

This same sample was also part of a study on T cells in Graves' hyperthyroidism and ophthalmopathy. From that paper: Most clonotypes expanded in the thyroid (above 0.001) were also present in blood.

The chain carries TRBV11-1 and TRBJ2-3, with TRBD2 matching over 13 bases. This sequence was found in a young woman with Graves disease. Sequencing was performed on peripheral blood mononuclear cells (PBMCs), taken at new diagnosis, from a patient treated with antithyroid drugs. CDR3 nucleotide sequence: TGCGCCAGCAGCTTCGGGACTAGCGGGAATACAGATACGCAGTATTTT. This encodes CASSFGTSGNTDTQYF.